These 23 T cell receptor beta chains came from one sample sequenced in a study of kidney transplant recipient with SARS-CoV-2 infection. TCRdb fed the reads into MiXCR, producing one record per CDR3 protein. The sample records under 300,000 distinct CDR3 sequences, 29% being singletons. The specimen comprised a blood sample, sampled at baseline and around day 110 from a kidney transplant recipient. The receptors were gathered from a male patient aged 30 to 40 who had COVID-19 and was a kidney transplant recipient. Certain T cells may be donor cells from the graft.

This clonotype was counted at least ten times. The chain uses TRBV7-9 and TRBJ1-5; TRBD1 matches at 7 bases. There are 14 residues in the CDR3. Per germline, CDR1 SEHNR and CDR2 FQNEAQ (reference sequence). V was clipped by 5 bases and J by 4 bases; unmatched bases: 5. In DNA, the CDR3 is TGTGCCAGCAGCACGGCGACAGGGAATCAGCCCCAGCATTTT. This translates into CASSTATGNQPQHF. Using reference TRBV7-9 and TRBJ1-5 for the parts outside the CDR3, the full variable domain is DTGVSQNPRHKITKRGQNVTFRCDPISEHNRLYWYRQTLGQGPEFLTYFQNEAQLEKSRLLSDRFSAERPKGSFSTLEIQRTEQGDSAMYLCASSTATGNQPQHFGDGTRLSIL.

A single count supports this clonotype. A read error is possible here, since a much larger clone lies one base away. V usage is TRBV19 and J usage is TRBJ2-7; 7 nucleotides align to TRBD2. This CDR3 has 13 residues. V shed 11 bases, J shed 4 bases, and the junction held 11 bases outside the gene matches. Germline V gene sequence: CDR1 LNHDA, CDR2 SQIVND (reference sequence). The CDR3 spells CAGRASPLYEQYF. Here the CDR3 DNA reads TGTGCCGGGAGGGCTAGCCCGCTGTACGAGCAGTACTTC.

As concerns this clonotype: A read error may explain this, as a much larger clone is one base away. The chain recombines TRBV5-1 with TRBJ2-7; 10 positions agree with TRBD1. The CDR3 totals 15 residues. The germline CDR1 and CDR2 sequences are SGHRS and YFSETQ. The V gene end was trimmed by 4 bases and the J gene end by 7 bases; junction bases not matched to a gene: 11. CDR3 sequence (DNA): TGCGCCAGCAGCCCCCAGGACAGGGGGACGTGGGAGCAGTACTTC. Translated: CASSPQDRGTWEQYF.

With respect to this clonotype: It may be a read error: a sequence one base away is much more abundant. The chain has TRBV22-1 and TRBJ1-2. TRBV22-1 is labeled a pseudogene. The length of the CDR3 is 14 residues. The CDR3 protein is CPALKARRTYGYTF. CDR3 DNA: TGTCCAGCACTGAAAGCGAGAAGGACCTATGGCTACACCTTC.

In the case of this clonotype: The junction departs from germline at one end; a sequencing error may be responsible. CDR3 protein: CASSMDRLNGQFF. The CDR3 bases are TGTGCCAGCAGTATGGACAGGTTGAATGGGCAGTTCTTC. This rearrangement joins TRBV27 to TRBJ2-1; TRBD1 matches at 7 bases. Germline-derived CDR1 and CDR2 are MNHEY and SMNVEV (reference sequence). The CDR3 is 13 amino acids.

This clonotype was seen many times. This rearrangement joins TRBV20-1 to TRBJ1-1; D uncertain. The CDR3 has 14 amino acids. Germline V gene lookup returns CDR1 DFQATT and CDR2 SNEGSKA (reference sequence). V lost 0 bases to trimming and J lost 4 bases, with 12 bases between them. This CDR3 is CSARDRGSGTEAFF. Written as DNA, the CDR3 is TGCAGTGCTAGAGATAGAGGGAGCGGCACTGAAGCTTTCTTT.

At least ten counts were recorded for this clonotype. The genes are TRBV10-2 and TRBJ1-2; D remains ambiguous. The CDR3 loop spans 17 amino acids. The germline V and J ends were trimmed by 5 bases and 4 bases, with 23 bases remaining between them. Germline V gene lookup returns CDR1 WSHSY and CDR2 SAAADI. CDR3 protein: CASSKHITSRKTYGYTF. The CDR3 DNA sequence: TGCGCCAGCAGTAAGCATATCACTTCTAGAAAGACCTATGGCTACACCTTC.

Regarding this clonotype: A much larger clone lies one base from this, so it may be a read error. The chain couples TRBV2 to TRBJ1-1; no clear D. V gave up 8 bases and J gave up 4 bases, with 14 bases separating them. This CDR3 comprises 13 residues. Germline V CDR1 and CDR2: SNHLY, FYNNEI. The CDR3 here is CASDIGQSTEAFF. The CDR3 coding sequence is TGTGCCAGCGACATCGGCCAGAGCACTGAAGCTTTCTTT.

This clonotype was found many times. A read error may account for a junction end that differs from germline. The chain has TRBV20-1 and TRBJ1-1, with D possibly TRBD1 on 5 matching bases. Germline values: CDR1 DFQATT, CDR2 SNEGSKA (reference sequence). CDR3 length: 13 amino acids. CDR3 loop: CRAKGRDRTEAFF. The CDR3 DNA reads TGCAGGGCTAAAGGCAGGGATCGCACTGAAGCTTTCTTT.

Comments on this clonotype: A much larger clone sits a single nucleotide away, making a read error possible. V and J are TRBV19 and TRBJ1-5, with TRBD1 as a possible D gene (6 bases). Germline CDR1 is LNHDA and CDR2 is SQIVND (reference sequence). The CDR3 sequence is 16 residues long. V was clipped by 5 bases and J by 0 bases, with 14 bases between them. In DNA form, the CDR3 reads TGTGCCAGTAGTGTTAAACAGGGAGATAGCAATCAGCCCCAGCATTTT. This translates into CASSVKQGDSNQPQHF.

At least ten counts were recorded for this clonotype. Here the CDR3 reads CASSPRLAGETQYF. The DNA for the CDR3 is TGTGCCAGCAGCCCGAGACTAGCAGGAGAGACCCAGTACTTC. V usage is TRBV6-6 and J usage is TRBJ2-5, with 7 bases fitting TRBD2. J was trimmed by 4 bases and V by 6 bases; bases with no gene match: 8. Germline V lookup: CDR1 MNHNY, CDR2 SVGAGI (reference sequence). This CDR3 has 14 residues.

There are many counts of this clonotype. The chain couples TRBV23-1 to TRBJ1-2, with unresolved D. TRBV23-1 is treated as an ORF (open reading frame) with a function not yet certain. V dropped 5 bases and J dropped 4 bases, with 23 bases sitting between them. This CDR3 is 17 amino acids long. The CDR3 DNA is TGCGCCAGCAGTAAGCTTGAGCTACGCAGAAAGACCTATGGCTACACCTTC. Translation gives CASSKLELRRKTYGYTF.

Regarding this clonotype: This could be a read error, since a much larger clone is one nucleotide away. The rearrangement links TRBV16 to TRBJ1-2; no reliable D call. CDR1 is KGHSY and CDR2 is FQNENV in the germline V gene. The CDR3 has 17 amino acids. CDR3 sequence (DNA): TGTGCCAGCAGCATGGTATGGGTCGTTAGAAAGACCTATGGCCACACCTTC. Translated, it gives CASSMVWVVRKTYGHTF.

This clonotype was seen repeatedly, ten times or more. The chain has TRBV7-6 and TRBJ2-1; 13 bases line up with TRBD2. There are 17 residues in the CDR3. The V gene's germline CDR1 is SGHVS and CDR2 FNYEAQ. The ends lost 5 bases at V and 6 bases at J; junction bases unmatched: 10. CDR3 region: CASSKWPGTSGTNEQFF. The CDR3 DNA reads TGTGCCAGCAGCAAGTGGCCGGGGACTAGCGGGACCAATGAGCAGTTCTTC. Full variable domain (missing parts from reference TRBV7-6 and TRBJ2-1): GAGVSQSPRYKVTKRGQDVALRCDPISGHVSLYWYRQALGQGPEFLTYFNYEAQQDKSGLPNDRFSAERPEGSISTLTIQRTEQRDSAMYRCASSKWPGTSGTNEQFFGPGTRLTVL.

With regard to this clonotype: A read error may explain this, as a much larger clone is one base away. The chain is built from TRBV10-2 and TRBJ2-7, with 10 bases identical to TRBD1. The germline CDR1 and CDR2 sequences are WSHSY and SAAADI. This CDR3 contains 14 residues. The CDR3 sequence: CAGSPGTGEYEQYF. The CDR3 DNA follows: TGCGCCGGCAGTCCCGGGACAGGGGAGTACGAGCAGTACTTC.

A remark on this clonotype: A much larger clone differs by one base, so this may be a read error. The V and J genes are TRBV20-1 and TRBJ2-7, with D possibly matching TRBD2 (5 bases). Between the trimmed V and J ends, which lost 5 bases and 7 bases, there was a span of 18 bases. The germline V gene encodes CDR1 DFQATT and CDR2 SNEGSKA (reference sequence). The CDR3 is 13 amino acids. CDR3 in amino acids: CSADRAAVSEQYF. The CDR3 DNA reads as TGCAGTGCTGATCGGGCAGCGGTGAGTGAGCAGTACTTC.

Turning to this clonotype: A clone one base away is much larger, so this may be a read error. This chain connects TRBV2 to TRBJ1-1; 9 bases align to TRBD1. The germline gives CDR1 SNHLY, CDR2 FYNNEI. The CDR3 length is 14 residues. CDR3 sequence (DNA): TGTGCCAGCAGAAGAGGGACAGGGAACACTGAAGCTCTCTTT. As protein: CASRRGTGNTEALF.

This clonotype was detected only a few times. The junction does not match germline at one end; this may be a read error. The chain combines TRBV10-1 with TRBJ2-1; D is perhaps TRBD2 (7 bases). CDR1 is WNHNN and CDR2 is SYGVQD in the germline V gene (reference sequence). The CDR3 has 13 amino acids. The CDR3 is CAGSEGGNNEQFF. The CDR3 DNA is TGCGCCGGCAGTGAGGGGGGGAACAATGAGCAGTTCTTC.

This clonotype showed up many times. In DNA form, the CDR3 reads TGTGCCAGCAGTGAAGCGGCGCCCTTCTTAATGGACGAGCAGTACTTC. Protein product: CASSEAAPFLMDEQYF. V usage is TRBV2 and J usage is TRBJ2-7; D is ambiguous. CDR3 length: 16 amino acids. V lost 0 bases and J 5 bases, leaving 17 bases between the germline ends. The germline CDR1 and CDR2 sequences are SNHLY and FYNNEI.

Comment on this clonotype: A much bigger clone sits one base away, suggesting this may be a read error. The chain recombines TRBV14 with TRBJ2-4; TRBD1 is a possible D gene (5 bases). The end of the DNA aligns better with TRBJ2-7, so the J call may be wrong. The CDR3 runs 14 residues. The germline gives CDR1 SGHDN, CDR2 FVKESK. CDR3 protein: CASSQTAGSHEQYF. Here the CDR3 DNA reads TGTGCCAGCAGCCAGACGGCAGGGTCCCACGAGCAGTACTTC.

This clonotype came up many times. The chain recombines TRBV29-1 with TRBJ1-3; no clear D gene. The germline V and J ends were trimmed by 3 bases and 3 bases, with 9 bases remaining between them. The CDR3 contains 13 residues. CDR1 is SQVTM and CDR2 is ANQGSEA in the germline V gene. CDR3 in amino acids: CSVDEGGGNTIYF. In nucleotides, the CDR3 is TGCAGCGTTGACGAGGGAGGTGGAAACACCATATATTTT.

This clonotype has at least ten counts. The V call is TRBV6-1, the J call TRBJ2-7, with TRBD2 as a possible D gene (7 bases). From germline, CDR1 is MNHNS and CDR2 SASEGT. The CDR3 is 14 amino acids. The V and J ends lost 8 bases and 2 bases respectively, with 16 bases between them. The chain's CDR3 is CASGGGRGTYEQYF. CDR3 bases: TGTGCCAGCGGGGGGGGCAGGGGTACCTACGAGCAGTACTTC.

To note about this clonotype: The germline gene is not matched at one end of the junction; a read error may be the cause. The chain joins TRBV30 to TRBJ2-7; TRBD1 matches 7 bases. TRBJ1-2 explains the end of the DNA better; the J call may be wrong. This CDR3 has 14 amino acids. Germline V lookup: CDR1 GTSNPN, CDR2 SVGIG (reference sequence). CDR3 sequence reads: CAWRRTGREYDYTF. Written as DNA, the CDR3 is TGTGCCTGGAGGAGGACAGGCCGAGAATATGACTACACCTTC.